Each of the 30 T cell receptor beta chains below was sequenced from the same sample in a study of cytotoxic CD8 clonotypes in ibrutinib-treated CLL. The table came from immunoSEQ multiplex PCR; TCRdb's copy has only in-frame clones and leaves some out. This sample has tens of thousands of clones, with about 86% found just once. The sample here was PBMCs, taken before ibrutinib treatment. All receptors come from a human donor with chronic lymphocytic leukemia.

This chain uses TRBV6-1 with TRBJ1-1; D perhaps matches TRBD1 (6 bases). Trimming cost V 4 bases and J 9 bases, with 15 bases left between them. This CDR3 has 13 amino acids. Germline V CDR1 and CDR2: MNHNS, SASEGT. The CDR3: CASSGGRGLQAFF. In nucleotides, the CDR3 is TGTGCCAGCAGTGGGGGGCGGGGCTTACAAGCTTTCTTT.

The chain carries TRBV4-1 and TRBJ1-5, with D hard to call. CDR3 size: 13 residues. Germline V gene sequence: CDR1 MGHRA, CDR2 YSYEKL. The germline V and J ends were trimmed by 0 bases and 6 bases, with 6 bases remaining between them. Here the CDR3 reads CASSQDGGQPQHF. CDR3 bases: TGCGCCAGCAGCCAAGATGGAGGTCAGCCCCAGCATTTT.

The table lists this clone with a few counts. This chain links TRBV7-9 with TRBJ1-4; D perhaps matches TRBD1 (5 bases). CDR1 SEHNR and CDR2 FQNEAQ come from the germline V gene (reference sequence). This CDR3 comprises 13 residues. V was pared by 4 bases and J by 8 bases, with 11 bases between. CDR3 coding DNA: TGTGCCAGCAGCTGGAGGGGAGGGGAAAAACTGTTTTTT. Amino acid sequence: CASSWRGGEKLFF.

Only a few counts were recorded for this clone. This chain links TRBV29-1 with TRBJ2-3, with TRBD1 matching 11 bases. The V segment lost 8 bases and the J segment 4 bases; nucleotides outside the gene matches: 8. This CDR3 is built from 14 residues. The germline CDR1 and CDR2 sequences are SQVTM and ANQGSEA. CDR3 DNA sequence: TGCAGCTTGATCCGGGACAGGGGGGCAGATACGCAGTATTTT. This gives the protein CSLIRDRGADTQYF.

The chain links TRBV7-2 to TRBJ2-1, with 7 bases aligning to TRBD2. The J segment lost 8 bases and the V segment lost 2 bases, leaving 6 bases of the junction unmatched. The germline CDR1 and CDR2 sequences are SGHTA and FQGNSA. This CDR3 contains 14 residues. CDR3 bases: TGTGCCAGCAGCTTACCCACTAGCGAGGATGAGCAGTTCTTC. It codes for CASSLPTSEDEQFF.

This sequence joins TRBV6-5 and TRBJ1-1; D unresolved. The germline V gene encodes CDR1 MNHEY and CDR2 SVGAGI. Trimming removed 7 bases at V and 5 bases at J, with 17 bases between. This CDR3 contains 14 residues. Here the CDR3 reads CASTPMLGSTEAFF. The CDR3 nucleotides are TGTGCCAGCACCCCCATGTTAGGGAGTACTGAAGCTTTCTTT.

This chain uses TRBV7-9 with TRBJ1-4, with 7 bases matching TRBD1. V lost 4 bases, J lost 6 bases, and 11 bases stayed unmatched. The CDR3 contains 16 residues. Germline assignment: CDR1 SEHNR and CDR2 FQNEAQ (reference sequence). The CDR3 DNA is TGTGCCAGCAGCTCTCTAGGAGGGGGCTGGGATGAAAAACTGTTTTTT. Its translation: CASSSLGGGWDEKLFF.

The chain is built from TRBV10-3 and TRBJ2-7; 9 bases align to TRBD1. The germline CDR1 and CDR2 sequences are ENHRY and SYGVKD. The V gene end was trimmed by 6 bases and the J gene end by 2 bases; junction bases not matched to a gene: 8. The CDR3 extends over 15 amino acids. The chain's CDR3 is CAIRSRDRDTYEQYF. The CDR3 nucleotides are TGTGCCATCAGGAGCCGGGACAGGGACACCTACGAGCAGTACTTC.

In its sample, this clone was seen once. The chain recombines TRBV15 with TRBJ1-5, with a weak D call TRBD1 (5 bases). Looked up from germline, CDR1 is LNHNV and CDR2 is YYDKDF (reference sequence). The V end lost 0 bases, the J end lost 7 bases, and 13 bases lay between the germline ends. The CDR3 is 15 amino acids. The DNA of the CDR3 is TGTGCCACCAGCAGAGACCAGGGTGCGGGGCAGCCCCAGCATTTT. Translating gives CATSRDQGAGQPQHF.

V and J are TRBV6-5 and TRBJ1-1; D is possibly TRBD1 (5 bases). The V end was cut by 5 bases, the J end by 0 bases, with 13 bases between. The V gene's germline CDR1 is MNHEY and CDR2 SVGAGI. CDR3 length equals 15 residues. The CDR3 is CASSQGKNLNTEAFF. CDR3 nucleotide sequence: TGTGCCAGCAGTCAGGGAAAGAATTTGAACACTGAAGCTTTCTTT.

The J gene is TRBJ1-4, the V gene TRBV11-3; D is unclear. The CDR3 is 16 residues long. The germline gives CDR1 SGHNT, CDR2 YENEEA. V lost 1 base to trimming and J lost 5 bases, with 14 bases between them. CDR3 loop: CASSLAFLAENEKLFF. The CDR3 DNA reads as TGTGCCAGCAGCTTAGCCTTTTTGGCCGAAAATGAAAAACTGTTTTTT.

The chain combines TRBV9 with TRBJ2-3, with 8 bases aligning to TRBD2. The CDR3 is made up of 14 amino acids. V gave up 4 bases and J gave up 5 bases; unmatched junction bases: 6. Germline lookup yields CDR1 SGDLS and CDR2 YYNGEE. The chain's CDR3 is CASSPSAGEDTQYF. CDR3 coding DNA: TGTGCCAGCAGCCCCTCAGCGGGAGAAGATACGCAGTATTTT.

V is TRBV10-1 and J is TRBJ2-3; D gene unclear. V was cut by 3 bases and J by 3 bases, with 10 bases left in between. The CDR3 length is 14 residues. Germline values: CDR1 WNHNN, CDR2 SYGVQD (reference sequence). This chain's CDR3 is CASSDGTRTDTQYF. The CDR3 region has the DNA TGCGCCAGCAGTGATGGTACGAGGACAGATACGCAGTATTTT.

The chain couples TRBV7-8 to TRBJ2-2; 7 bases are shared with TRBD1. The trim removed 6 bases at V and 6 bases at J, leaving 10 bases unmatched. Germline CDR1 reads SGHVS; CDR2 reads FQNEAQ. The CDR3 has 15 amino acids. Written as DNA, the CDR3 is TGTGCCAGCAGTCAAGACAGGGTCTTCGCCGGGGAGCTGTTTTTT. It translates to CASSQDRVFAGELFF.

The chain joins TRBV27 to TRBJ1-5; D is unresolved. With 8 bases removed from V and 6 bases from J, the gap between germline ends came to 14 bases. Germline assignment: CDR1 MNHEY and CDR2 SMNVEV (reference sequence). The CDR3 runs 13 residues. CDR3 sequence (DNA): TGTGCCAGCCAGGTCAGCGAAGCTCAGCCCCAGCATTTT. Amino acids: CASQVSEAQPQHF.

This chain uses TRBV6-5 with TRBJ1-4; 10 nucleotides line up with TRBD1. This CDR3 region has 15 residues. CDR1 is MNHEY and CDR2 is SVGAGI in the germline V gene. With V trimmed by 8 bases and J by 7 bases, 10 bases remained unmatched. The DNA for the CDR3 is TGTGCCAGCGGCCTGTCCGGGACAGGGGCTGAAAAACTGTTTTTT. Protein product: CASGLSGTGAEKLFF.

The table lists this clone with a count of one. The V and J genes are TRBV7-6 and TRBJ1-2; weak D call: TRBD1 (6 bases). CDR1 and CDR2 (germline): SGHVS, FNYEAQ. The CDR3 extends over 15 amino acids. Trimming left V 1 base short and J 7 bases short, with 16 bases between. Written as DNA, the CDR3 is TGTGCCAGCAGCTTAGGTAGACACCCGGACAGTGGCTACACCTTC. This gives the protein CASSLGRHPDSGYTF.

In its sample, this clone was seen once. The genes are TRBV4-3 and TRBJ2-7; D is possibly TRBD1 or TRBD2 (5 bases each). Trimming stripped 0 bases from V and 4 bases from J, with 16 bases between. This CDR3 comprises 16 residues. Germline-derived CDR1 and CDR2 are LGHNA and YSLEER. CDR3 sequence: CASSQEGPGRHYEQYF. CDR3 DNA: TGCGCCAGCAGCCAAGAGGGACCCGGACGCCATTACGAGCAGTACTTC.

This rearrangement joins TRBV6-1 to TRBJ2-7, with a weak D call TRBD2 (6 bases). This CDR3 is built from 13 residues. Germline CDR1 reads MNHNS; CDR2 reads SASEGT. The germline V and J ends were trimmed by 1 base and 6 bases, with 10 bases remaining between them. CDR3 in DNA: TGTGCCAGCAGTGAAGGGAACGGGGGCGAGCAGTACTTC. Translated: CASSEGNGGEQYF.

The chain employs TRBV14 and TRBJ2-3, with no clear D. The CDR3 is 16 amino acids. From germline, CDR1 is SGHDN and CDR2 FVKESK. Trimming cost V 4 bases and J 0 bases, with 14 bases left between them. CDR3 amino acids: CASSREAEPSTDTQYF. Here the CDR3 DNA reads TGTGCCAGCAGCCGTGAGGCGGAACCTAGCACAGATACGCAGTATTTT. Full variable domain (outside the CDR3, taken from reference TRBV14 and TRBJ2-3): EAGVTQFPSHSVIEKGQTVTLRCDPISGHDNLYWYRRVMGKEIKFLLHFVKESKQDESGMPNNRFLAERTGGTYSTLKVQPAELEDSGVYFCASSREAEPSTDTQYFGPGTRLTVL.

The chain is built from TRBV11-2 and TRBJ1-1, with D possibly being TRBD1 (6 bases). Trimming took 7 bases from V and 2 from J, leaving 14 bases between them. This CDR3 is 14 amino acids long. The V gene's germline CDR1 is SGHAT and CDR2 FQNNGV. CDR3: CASTPNRVNTEAFF. DNA for the CDR3: TGTGCCAGCACCCCGAACAGGGTTAACACTGAAGCTTTCTTT.

The genes are TRBV4-2 and TRBJ2-2; 8 bases map to TRBD2. J lost 1 base, V lost 6 bases, and 7 bases had no gene match. The V gene's germline CDR1 is LGHNA and CDR2 YNFKEQ. The CDR3 is 16 residues long. The CDR3 loop is CASSPREGVNTGELFF. In nucleotides, the CDR3 is TGTGCCAGCAGTCCCCGGGAGGGGGTGAACACCGGGGAGCTGTTTTTT.

The chain employs TRBV5-1 and TRBJ1-4, with 9 bases lining up with TRBD1. Unmatched junction bases numbered 6, after V lost 2 bases and J lost 7 bases. Germline values: CDR1 SGHRS, CDR2 YFSETQ. The CDR3 spans 15 residues. CDR3 sequence (DNA): TGCGCCAGCAGCTTAGACAGGGGGTCAAGTGAAAAACTGTTTTTT. Amino acid sequence: CASSLDRGSSEKLFF.

The chain recombines TRBV7-9 with TRBJ2-7; possibly TRBD1 or TRBD2 for D (6 bases each). The germline CDR1 and CDR2 sequences are SEHNR and FQNEAQ (reference sequence). The germline V and J ends were trimmed by 6 bases and 6 bases, with 21 bases remaining between them. The CDR3 totals 15 residues. The CDR3 coding sequence is TGTGCCAGCAGAAAACCCTTGGGGGGCAGGAGCGAGCAGTACTTC. This encodes CASRKPLGGRSEQYF.

V is TRBV2 and J is TRBJ2-7; D is possibly TRBD1 or TRBD2 (6 bases each). The length of the CDR3 is 15 residues. Germline V gene sequence: CDR1 SNHLY, CDR2 FYNNEI. The V and J ends lost 10 bases and 3 bases respectively, with 22 bases between them. The CDR3 spells CATRGQALHLYEQYF. The CDR3 DNA sequence: TGTGCCACCCGGGGGCAAGCCCTCCACCTCTACGAGCAGTACTTC.

The J gene is TRBJ2-1, the V gene TRBV5-1; 10 bases line up with TRBD2. V trimming: 5 bases; J trimming: 8 bases; junction bases outside the gene matches: 10. Per germline, CDR1 SGHRS and CDR2 YFSETQ. The CDR3 length is 15 residues. CDR3 sequence reads: CASRNLAGVLDEQFF. The CDR3, as DNA: TGCGCCAGCAGGAACCTAGCGGGAGTCCTCGATGAGCAGTTCTTC.

The V and J genes are TRBV18 and TRBJ2-3; D is ambiguous. The CDR3 length is 15 residues. V lost 5 bases and J 0 bases, leaving 12 bases between the germline ends. CDR1 KGHSH and CDR2 LQKENI come from the germline V gene. This chain's CDR3 is CASSSAALSTDTQYF. CDR3 coding DNA: TGTGCCAGCTCATCAGCAGCCTTAAGCACAGATACGCAGTATTTT.

The chain employs TRBV28 and TRBJ2-7; 13 bases align to TRBD2. This CDR3 is 16 amino acids long. With V trimmed by 6 bases and J by 7 bases, 12 bases remained unmatched. The germline V gene has CDR1 MDHEN and CDR2 SYDVKM. CDR3 sequence: CASSRGTSGRGREQYF. CDR3 sequence (DNA): TGTGCCAGCAGCCGCGGCACTAGCGGGAGGGGGAGGGAGCAGTACTTC.

The chain links TRBV6-5 to TRBJ2-7; possible D gene TRBD1, 6 bases. Trimming stripped 0 bases from V and 4 bases from J, with 10 bases between. CDR1 is MNHEY, CDR2 SVGAGI, per germline. The CDR3 sequence is 14 residues long. CDR3 bases: TGTGCCAGCAGTTACTCCAACAGGGTTTACGAGCAGTACTTC. Its translation: CASSYSNRVYEQYF.

CDR3 sequence: CASSLLAGNRYNEQFF. As DNA, the CDR3 is TGTGCCAGCAGTTTATTAGCGGGAAATCGCTACAATGAGCAGTTCTTC. This chain links TRBV27 with TRBJ2-1; 8 bases are a match to TRBD2. J was trimmed by 3 bases and V by 1 base; bases with no gene match: 5. Germline loops: CDR1 MNHEY, CDR2 SMNVEV (reference sequence). The CDR3 sequence is 16 residues long.